The 22 T cell receptor beta chains below all came from one sample that was sequenced in a study of blood T cell repertoires in COVID-19. Assay used: immunoSEQ multiplex PCR; TCRdb lists only in-frame clones, some missing. The sample records roughly 78,000 clones, roughly 86% being singletons. What was sequenced was peripheral blood. All receptors come from a woman aged 60-75 years with acute or convalescent COVID-19.

V and J are TRBV5-1 and TRBJ2-3; D possibly corresponds to TRBD2 (6 bases). This CDR3 comprises 17 residues. Trimming stripped 0 bases from V and 1 base from J, with 15 bases between. The V gene's germline CDR1 is SGHRS and CDR2 YFSETQ. CDR3 coding DNA: TGCGCCAGCAGCTTGGACCCCCTGGGAGGCGGCACAGATACGCAGTATTTT. Translated: CASSLDPLGGGTDTQYF. The full variable domain, completed using reference TRBV5-1 and TRBJ2-3, is KAGVTQTPRYLIKTRGQQVTLSCSPISGHRSVSWYQQTPGQGLQFLFEYFSETQRNKGNFPGRFSGRQFSNSRSEMNVSTLELGDSALYLCASSLDPLGGGTDTQYFGPGTRLTVL.

This clone was detected only once. The genes are TRBV4-2 and TRBJ2-2, with TRBD2 matching 10 bases. The junction had 4 bases not matched to a gene; V was cut back by 5 bases and J by 4 bases. Germline loops: CDR1 LGHNA, CDR2 YNFKEQ. The CDR3 is 15 amino acids. CDR3 bases: TGTGCCAGCAGCTTACGGACTAGCGGCACCGGGGAGCTGTTTTTT. Protein product: CASSLRTSGTGELFF.

The rearrangement links TRBV4-2 to TRBJ1-5; tentatively, D is TRBD1 (5 bases). CDR3 size: 16 residues. CDR1 and CDR2 (germline): LGHNA, YNFKEQ. V lost 4 bases to trimming and J lost 3 bases, with 16 bases between them. The CDR3 is CASSPEVGGTNQPQHF. The CDR3 bases are TGTGCCAGCAGCCCAGAAGTGGGGGGTACCAATCAGCCCCAGCATTTT.

The chain couples TRBV3-1 (or the pseudogene TRBV3-2) to TRBJ2-3; 7 bases line up with TRBD2. In germline, CDR1 is LGHDT, CDR2 YNNKEL (reference sequence). CDR3 length: 15 amino acids. V dropped 3 bases and J dropped 2; count of bases not matched to a gene: 5. The CDR3, as DNA: TGTGCCAGCAGCCACCCTAGCGGACCCACAGATACGCAGTATTTT. Translation: CASSHPSGPTDTQYF.

The CDR3 spells CASSSGGGLETQYF. DNA of the CDR3: TGTGCCAGCAGCTCTGGGGGGGGGCTGGAGACCCAGTACTTC. V is TRBV5-4 and J is TRBJ2-5; tentatively, D is TRBD2 (7 bases). The CDR3 has 14 residues. Germline V CDR1 and CDR2: SGHNT, YYREEE (reference sequence). V lost 3 bases and J lost 5, with 14 bases in between.

V and J are TRBV28 and TRBJ1-2; 12 bases map to TRBD1. Looked up from germline, CDR1 is MDHEN and CDR2 is SYDVKM. The CDR3 totals 15 residues. V lost 4 bases to trimming and J lost 7 bases; unmatched junction nucleotides: 7. CDR3 protein: CASSSSGTGGSGYTF. CDR3 sequence (DNA): TGTGCCAGCAGTTCATCCGGGACAGGGGGCTCTGGCTACACCTTC.

The chain has TRBV2 and TRBJ1-1; D not certain. Per the germline V gene, CDR1 is SNHLY and CDR2 is FYNNEI. Trimming took 6 bases from V and 1 from J, leaving 9 bases between them. The CDR3 covers 13 residues. The CDR3: CASSVPGNTEAFF. For the CDR3, the DNA is TGTGCCAGCAGCGTACCAGGGAACACTGAAGCTTTCTTT.

CDR3 protein: CASSQEGGYTEAFF. The DNA of the CDR3 is TGTGCCAGCAGCCAAGAGGGGGGGTACACTGAAGCTTTCTTT. The V gene is TRBV14, the J gene TRBJ1-1, with D possibly TRBD1 on 5 matching bases. Trimming shortened V by 0 bases and J by 3 bases, and 8 bases separated the two germline ends. Looked up from germline, CDR1 is SGHDN and CDR2 is FVKESK. The CDR3 runs 14 residues.

V and J are TRBV10-3 and TRBJ2-1; 7 bases match TRBD1. Germline assignment: CDR1 ENHRY and CDR2 SYGVKD. Losses at the gene ends were 0 bases for V and 8 bases for J; bases not matched to a gene: 1. The CDR3 runs 13 residues. CDR3 amino acids: CAISESTGDEQFF. The CDR3 coding sequence is TGTGCCATCAGTGAGTCCACAGGGGATGAGCAGTTCTTC.

The chain couples TRBV7-2 to TRBJ2-7, with D perhaps TRBD1 (7 bases). The CDR3 runs to 16 residues. Germline V gene lookup returns CDR1 SGHTA and CDR2 FQGNSA. V lost 4 bases to trimming and J lost 6 bases, with 22 bases between them. In nucleotides, the CDR3 is TGTGCCAGCAGCTCCCAAGTGGGTAGGCAGGGGGGCGAGCAGTACTTC. Protein product: CASSSQVGRQGGEQYF. The entire variable domain, with the rest obtained from reference TRBV7-2 and TRBJ2-7, is as follows: GAGVSQSPSNKVTEKGKDVELRCDPISGHTALYWYRQSLGQGLEFLIYFQGNSAPDKSGLPSDRFSAERTGGSVSTLTIQRTQQEDSAVYLCASSSQVGRQGGEQYFGPGTRLTVT.

The rearrangement joins TRBV6-4 to TRBJ1-2; a weak D match, TRBD1 (5 bases). This CDR3 spans 15 amino acids. V was trimmed by 10 bases and J by 4 bases, leaving 22 bases between them. The V gene's germline CDR1 is MRHNA and CDR2 SNTAGT. The CDR3 DNA reads TGTGCCACCCTACCGGGGCGGGGGTCTCGCTATGGCTACACCTTC. This gives the protein CATLPGRGSRYGYTF.

The chain recombines TRBV29-1 with TRBJ1-2; D might be TRBD1 (5 bases). Trimming pared 4 bases from V and 8 bases from J, leaving 11 bases between. Germline lookup yields CDR1 SQVTM and CDR2 ANQGSEA. The CDR3 covers 11 residues. CDR3 nucleotides: TGCAGCGTTGGGTCAGGGAACGGCTACACCTTC. This translates into CSVGSGNGYTF.

The chain is built from TRBV30 and TRBJ1-1; possibly TRBD1 for D (5 bases). Deletions cut 4 bases from V and 4 bases from J, with 13 bases between. Germline assignment: CDR1 GTSNPN and CDR2 SVGIG (reference sequence). The CDR3 covers 13 residues. Here the CDR3 reads CAWTQQGITEAFF. CDR3 DNA sequence: TGTGCCTGGACCCAGCAGGGCATCACTGAAGCTTTCTTT.

The rearrangement uses TRBV20-1 and TRBJ2-1; the D gene is possibly TRBD2 (6 bases). This CDR3 has 15 residues. V lost 3 bases, J lost 7 bases, and 19 bases lay in between. The germline CDR1 and CDR2 sequences are DFQATT and SNEGSKA (reference sequence). CDR3 bases: TGCAGTGCTAGTTTGGCGGGAAGTCTTGGAAATGAGCAGTTCTTC. It codes for CSASLAGSLGNEQFF.

V gene TRBV6-1 combines with J gene TRBJ2-3; D uncertain. In germline, CDR1 is MNHNS, CDR2 SASEGT. The ends were cut back, 3 bases at V and 1 base at J, with 11 bases in the middle. The CDR3 spans 15 residues. CDR3 DNA sequence: TGTGCCAGCAGTGATGTAGCAAGTGGCACAGATACGCAGTATTTT. This codes for CASSDVASGTDTQYF.

V and J are TRBV28 and TRBJ1-3; the match to TRBD1 covers 8 bases. Unmatched junction bases numbered 5, after V lost 3 bases and J lost 4 bases. This CDR3 has 15 amino acids. CDR1 is MDHEN, CDR2 SYDVKM, per germline. Here the CDR3 DNA reads TGTGCCAGCAGTTTTCGGACAGGGAGGGGAAACACCATATATTTT. Its protein product is CASSFRTGRGNTIYF.

The V call is TRBV13, the J call TRBJ2-2, with 11 bases fitting TRBD2. The CDR3 spans 18 residues. CDR1 is PRHDT and CDR2 is FYEKMQ in the germline V gene (reference sequence). V shed 2 bases and J 0 bases; nucleotides not matched to a gene: 5. This CDR3 is CASSLSGLAEANTGELFF. CDR3 coding DNA: TGTGCCAGCAGCTTATCGGGACTAGCGGAAGCGAACACCGGGGAGCTGTTTTTT.

This chain uses TRBV7-2 with TRBJ2-7, with TRBD2 matching 8 bases. The trim removed 3 bases at V and 2 bases at J, leaving 6 bases unmatched. This CDR3 has 15 amino acids. Germline V gene lookup returns CDR1 SGHTA and CDR2 FQGNSA. The CDR3 bases are TGTGCCAGCAGCTTTACGGGGGGGCCTACCTACGAGCAGTACTTC. Its translation is CASSFTGGPTYEQYF.

J is TRBJ1-3 and V is TRBV6-6; D remains ambiguous. This CDR3 contains 18 residues. V lost 5 bases, J lost 0 bases, and 20 bases lay in between. Germline-derived CDR1 and CDR2 are MNHNY and SVGAGI (reference sequence). The CDR3, as DNA: TGTGCCAGCAGTCCCCGAGTGCGGTTTAGATACTCTGGAAACACCATATATTTT. Residues: CASSPRVRFRYSGNTIYF.

A note on this clone: This same CDR3 is encoded by further DNA sequences in the sample. This rearrangement joins TRBV5-1 to TRBJ2-7; TRBD1 matches 9 bases. The junction had 0 bases not matched to a gene; V was cut back by 0 bases and J by 2 bases. Germline assignment: CDR1 SGHRS and CDR2 YFSETQ. The CDR3 loop spans 14 amino acids. The chain's CDR3 is CASSLGTGAYEQYF. CDR3 bases: TGCGCCAGCAGCTTGGGGACAGGGGCCTACGAGCAGTACTTC.

The gene calls are TRBV6-6 and TRBJ2-7; weak D call: TRBD2 (6 bases). V was pared by 5 bases and J by 2 bases, with 19 bases between. There are 16 residues in the CDR3. Germline assignment: CDR1 MNHNY and CDR2 SVGAGI (reference sequence). CDR3 bases: TGTGCCAGCAGTAACCCGCGGGGAGGAGGGACCTACGAGCAGTACTTC. It codes for CASSNPRGGGTYEQYF.

This chain connects TRBV28 to TRBJ1-2; TRBD1 aligns across 9 bases. Germline-derived CDR1 and CDR2 are MDHEN and SYDVKM. Trimming cost V 7 bases and J 6 bases; bases outside gene matches: 15. The CDR3 sequence is 16 residues long. The CDR3 sequence is CASIVGTGTRVDGYTF. DNA of the CDR3: TGTGCCAGCATCGTCGGGACAGGGACACGCGTGGATGGCTACACCTTC.